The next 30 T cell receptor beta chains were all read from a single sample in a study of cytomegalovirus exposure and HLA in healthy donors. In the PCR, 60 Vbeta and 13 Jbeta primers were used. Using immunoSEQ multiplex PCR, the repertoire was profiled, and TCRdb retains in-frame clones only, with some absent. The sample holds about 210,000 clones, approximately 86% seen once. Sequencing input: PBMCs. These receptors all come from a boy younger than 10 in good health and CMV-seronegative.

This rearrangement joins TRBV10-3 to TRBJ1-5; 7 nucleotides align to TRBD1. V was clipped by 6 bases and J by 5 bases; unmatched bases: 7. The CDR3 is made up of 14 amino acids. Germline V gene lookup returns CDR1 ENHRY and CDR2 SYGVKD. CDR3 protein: CAIRATGTHQPQHF. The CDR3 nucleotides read TGTGCCATCAGGGCGACAGGGACCCATCAGCCCCAGCATTTT.

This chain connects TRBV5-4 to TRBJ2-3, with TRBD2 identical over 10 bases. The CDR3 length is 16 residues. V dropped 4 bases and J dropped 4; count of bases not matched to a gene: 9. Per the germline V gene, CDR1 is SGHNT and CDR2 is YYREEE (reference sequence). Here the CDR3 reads CASSLGTSVLPDTQYF. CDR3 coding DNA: TGTGCCAGCAGCCTAGGGACTAGCGTCCTCCCAGATACGCAGTATTTT. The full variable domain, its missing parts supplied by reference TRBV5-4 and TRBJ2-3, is ETGVTQSPTHLIKTRGQQVTLRCSSQSGHNTVSWYQQALGQGPQFIFQYYREEENGRGNFPPRFSGLQFPNYSSELNVNALELDDSALYLCASSLGTSVLPDTQYFGPGTRLTVL.

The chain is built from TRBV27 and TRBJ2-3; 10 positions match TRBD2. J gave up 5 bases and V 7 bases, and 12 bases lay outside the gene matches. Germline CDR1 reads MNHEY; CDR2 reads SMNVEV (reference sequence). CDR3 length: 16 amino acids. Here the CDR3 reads CASTSPALAGIDTQYF. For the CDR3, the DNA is TGTGCCAGCACCTCCCCGGCACTAGCGGGAATAGATACGCAGTATTTT.

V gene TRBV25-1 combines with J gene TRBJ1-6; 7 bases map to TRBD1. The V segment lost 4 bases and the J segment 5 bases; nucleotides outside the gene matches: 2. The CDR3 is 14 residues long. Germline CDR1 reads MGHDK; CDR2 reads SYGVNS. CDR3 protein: CASSAGQNNSPLHF. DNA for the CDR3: TGTGCCAGCAGTGCGGGACAGAATAATTCACCCCTCCACTTT.

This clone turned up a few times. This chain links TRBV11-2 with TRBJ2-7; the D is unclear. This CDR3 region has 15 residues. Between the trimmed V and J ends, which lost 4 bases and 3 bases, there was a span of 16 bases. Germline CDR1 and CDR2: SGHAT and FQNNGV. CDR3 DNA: TGTGCCAGCAGCTCCCTTAGTGGTTTGCGCTACGAGCAGTACTTC. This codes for CASSSLSGLRYEQYF.

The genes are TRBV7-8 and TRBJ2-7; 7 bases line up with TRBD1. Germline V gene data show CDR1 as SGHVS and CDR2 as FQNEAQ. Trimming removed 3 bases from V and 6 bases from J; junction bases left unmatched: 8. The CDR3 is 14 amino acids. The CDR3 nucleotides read TGTGCCAGCAGCTTCTTCGACAGGGACGTCGAGCAGTACTTC. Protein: CASSFFDRDVEQYF.

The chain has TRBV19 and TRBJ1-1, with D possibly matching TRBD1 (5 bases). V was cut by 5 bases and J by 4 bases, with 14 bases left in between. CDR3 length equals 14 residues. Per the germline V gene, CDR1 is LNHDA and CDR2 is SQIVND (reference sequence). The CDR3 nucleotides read TGTGCCAGTAGTTTCCCCGGGGGGGTCACTGAAGCTTTCTTT. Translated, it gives CASSFPGGVTEAFF.

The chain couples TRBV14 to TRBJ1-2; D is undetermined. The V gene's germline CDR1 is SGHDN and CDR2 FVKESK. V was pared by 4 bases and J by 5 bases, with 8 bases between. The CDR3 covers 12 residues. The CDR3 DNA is TGTGCCAGCAGCCCCCGGTTATATGGCTACACCTTC. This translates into CASSPRLYGYTF.

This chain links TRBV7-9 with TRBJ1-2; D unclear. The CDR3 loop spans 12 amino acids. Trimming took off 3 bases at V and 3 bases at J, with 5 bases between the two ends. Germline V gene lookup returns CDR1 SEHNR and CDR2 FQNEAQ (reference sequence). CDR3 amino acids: CASSFPDYGYTF. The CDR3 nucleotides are TGTGCCAGCAGCTTTCCCGACTATGGCTACACCTTC.

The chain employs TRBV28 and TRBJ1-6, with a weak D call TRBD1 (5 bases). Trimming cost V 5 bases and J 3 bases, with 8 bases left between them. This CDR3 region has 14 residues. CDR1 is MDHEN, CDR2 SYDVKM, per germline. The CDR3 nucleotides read TGTGCCAGCAGTGAGGACAACTATAATTCACCCCTCCACTTT. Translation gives CASSEDNYNSPLHF.

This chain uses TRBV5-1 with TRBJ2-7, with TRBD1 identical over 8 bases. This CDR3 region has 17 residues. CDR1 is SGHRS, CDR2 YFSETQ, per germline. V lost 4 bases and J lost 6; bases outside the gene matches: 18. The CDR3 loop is CASSRITRQGARFEQYF. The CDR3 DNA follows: TGCGCCAGCAGCCGTATTACCCGTCAGGGGGCGCGGTTCGAGCAGTACTTC.

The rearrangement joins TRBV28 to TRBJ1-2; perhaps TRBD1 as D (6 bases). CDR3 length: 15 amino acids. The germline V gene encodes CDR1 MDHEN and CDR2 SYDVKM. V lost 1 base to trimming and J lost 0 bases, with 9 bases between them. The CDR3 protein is CASSLFRTANYGYTF. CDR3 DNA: TGTGCCAGCAGTTTATTCCGGACAGCTAACTATGGCTACACCTTC.

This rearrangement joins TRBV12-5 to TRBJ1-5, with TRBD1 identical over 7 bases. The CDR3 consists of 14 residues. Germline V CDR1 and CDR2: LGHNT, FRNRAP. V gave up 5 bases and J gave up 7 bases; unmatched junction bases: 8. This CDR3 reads CASGTSTGSQPQHF. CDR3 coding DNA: TGTGCTAGTGGTACGTCGACAGGGTCACAGCCCCAGCATTTT. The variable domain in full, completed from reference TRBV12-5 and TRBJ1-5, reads DARVTQTPRHKVTEMGQEVTMRCQPILGHNTVFWYRQTMMQGLELLAYFRNRAPLDDSGMPKDRFSAEMPDATLATLKIQPSEPRDSAVYFCASGTSTGSQPQHFGDGTRLSIL.

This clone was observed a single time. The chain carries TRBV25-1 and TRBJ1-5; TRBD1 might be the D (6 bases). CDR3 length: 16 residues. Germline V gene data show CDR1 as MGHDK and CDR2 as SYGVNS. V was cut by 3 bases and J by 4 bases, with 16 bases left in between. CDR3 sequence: CASSDRTASGNQPQHF. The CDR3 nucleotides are TGTGCCAGCAGTGACCGGACAGCGAGTGGAAATCAGCCCCAGCATTTT.

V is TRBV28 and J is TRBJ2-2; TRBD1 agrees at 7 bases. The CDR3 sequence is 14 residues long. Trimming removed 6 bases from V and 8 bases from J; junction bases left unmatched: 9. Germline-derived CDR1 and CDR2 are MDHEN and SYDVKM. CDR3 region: CASRSTGEPGELFF. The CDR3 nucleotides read TGTGCCAGCAGATCTACAGGGGAGCCAGGGGAGCTGTTTTTT. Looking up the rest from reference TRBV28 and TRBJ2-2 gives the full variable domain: DVKVTQSSRYLVKRTGEKVFLECVQDMDHENMFWYRQDPGLGLRLIYFSYDVKMKEKGDIPEGYSVSREKKERFSLILESASTNQTSMYLCASRSTGEPGELFFGEGSRLTVL.

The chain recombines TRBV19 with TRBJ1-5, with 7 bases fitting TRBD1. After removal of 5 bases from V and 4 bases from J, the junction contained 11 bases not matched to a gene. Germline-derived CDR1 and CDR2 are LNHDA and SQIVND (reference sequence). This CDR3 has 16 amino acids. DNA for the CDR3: TGTGCCAGTAGTCCACGGGCCGGGACAGTGAATCAGCCCCAGCATTTT. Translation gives CASSPRAGTVNQPQHF.

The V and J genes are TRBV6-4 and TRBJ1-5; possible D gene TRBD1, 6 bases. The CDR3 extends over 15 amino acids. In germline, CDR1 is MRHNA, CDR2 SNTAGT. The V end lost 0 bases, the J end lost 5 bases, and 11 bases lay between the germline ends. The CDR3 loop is CASSDSKGGDQPQHF. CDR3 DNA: TGTGCCAGCAGTGACTCGAAGGGGGGGGATCAGCCCCAGCATTTT.

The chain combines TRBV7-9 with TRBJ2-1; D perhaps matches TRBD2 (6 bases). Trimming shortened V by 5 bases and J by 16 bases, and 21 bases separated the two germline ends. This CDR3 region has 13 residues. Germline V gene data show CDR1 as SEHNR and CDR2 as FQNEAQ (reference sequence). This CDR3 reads CASSQDRAPRGFF. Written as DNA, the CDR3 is TGTGCCAGCAGCCAGGACCGGGCCCCGCGGGGATTCTTC.

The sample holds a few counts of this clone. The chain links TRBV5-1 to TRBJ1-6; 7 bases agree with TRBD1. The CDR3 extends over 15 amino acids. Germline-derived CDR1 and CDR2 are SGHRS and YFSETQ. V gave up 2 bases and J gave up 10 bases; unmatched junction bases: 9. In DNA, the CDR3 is TGCGCCAGCAGCTTTTATGGGACAGAGTTCTCACCCCTCCACTTT. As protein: CASSFYGTEFSPLHF.

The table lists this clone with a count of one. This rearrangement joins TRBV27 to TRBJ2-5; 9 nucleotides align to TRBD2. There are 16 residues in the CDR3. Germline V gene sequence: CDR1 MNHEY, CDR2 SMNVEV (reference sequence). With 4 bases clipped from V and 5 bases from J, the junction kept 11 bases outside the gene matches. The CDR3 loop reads CASSSDSGGYLETQYF. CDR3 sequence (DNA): TGTGCCAGCAGTTCCGACAGCGGGGGGTACCTTGAGACCCAGTACTTC.

The CDR3 DNA is TGTGCCAGCAGCGACCAGGGGGCTTCTGGAAACACCATATATTTT. It is translated as CASSDQGASGNTIYF. The J gene is TRBJ1-3, the V gene TRBV9; 8 bases are a match to TRBD1. From germline, CDR1 is SGDLS and CDR2 YYNGEE. The CDR3 has 15 amino acids. With 3 bases clipped from V and 1 base from J, the junction kept 3 bases outside the gene matches.

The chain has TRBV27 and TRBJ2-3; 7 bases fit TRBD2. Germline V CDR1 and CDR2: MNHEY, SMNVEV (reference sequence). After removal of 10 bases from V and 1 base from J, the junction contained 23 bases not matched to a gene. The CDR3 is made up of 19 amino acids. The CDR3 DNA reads TGTGCCAACCCCCCCCGGGGGGAAGCGCTCGTGGTGGGCACAGATACGCAGTATTTT. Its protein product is CANPPRGEALVVGTDTQYF.

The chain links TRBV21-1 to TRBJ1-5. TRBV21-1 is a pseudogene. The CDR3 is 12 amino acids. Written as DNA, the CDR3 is TGTGCCAGCTGCAAGGGGGGTCAGCCCCAGCATTTT. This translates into CASCKGGQPQHF.

The CDR3 bases are TGTGCCACCAGCAGACTCCGTCCGTCCAGATACTACGAGCAGTACTTC. Its translation is CATSRLRPSRYYEQYF. The rearrangement joins TRBV15 to TRBJ2-7, with D hard to call. The CDR3 extends over 16 amino acids. Germline assignment: CDR1 LNHNV and CDR2 YYDKDF (reference sequence). The germline V and J ends were trimmed by 2 bases and 3 bases, with 17 bases remaining between them.

In nucleotides, the CDR3 is TGTGCCAGCGGCCTCCTGTACCAAGAGACCCAGTACTTC. This codes for CASGLLYQETQYF. The V call is TRBV6-1, the J call TRBJ2-5, with unresolved D. CDR3 length: 13 amino acids. The germline V gene encodes CDR1 MNHNS and CDR2 SASEGT. Deletions cut 8 bases from V and 0 bases from J, with 10 bases between.

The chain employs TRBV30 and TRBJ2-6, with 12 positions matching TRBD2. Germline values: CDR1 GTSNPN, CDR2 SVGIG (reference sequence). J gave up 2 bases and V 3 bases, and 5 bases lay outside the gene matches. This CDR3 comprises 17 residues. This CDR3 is CAWRPRLAGAGANVLTF. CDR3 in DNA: TGTGCCTGGAGGCCCCGACTAGCGGGAGCTGGGGCCAACGTCCTGACTTTC.

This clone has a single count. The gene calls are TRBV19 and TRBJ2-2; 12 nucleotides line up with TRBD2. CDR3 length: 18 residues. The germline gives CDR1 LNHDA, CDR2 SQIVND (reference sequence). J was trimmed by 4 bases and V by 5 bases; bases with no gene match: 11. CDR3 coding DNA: TGTGCCAGTAGTCCCCGGACTAGCGGGATTTGGGGCACCGGGGAGCTGTTTTTT. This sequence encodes CASSPRTSGIWGTGELFF. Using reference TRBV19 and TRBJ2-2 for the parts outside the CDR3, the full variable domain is DGGITQSPKYLFRKEGQNVTLSCEQNLNHDAMYWYRQDPGQGLRLIYYSQIVNDFQKGDIAEGYSVSREKKESFPLTVTSAQKNPTAFYLCASSPRTSGIWGTGELFFGEGSRLTVL.

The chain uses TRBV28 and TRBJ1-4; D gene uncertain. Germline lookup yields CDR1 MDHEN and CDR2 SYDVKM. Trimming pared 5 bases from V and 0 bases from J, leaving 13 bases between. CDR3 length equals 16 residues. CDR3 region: CASSPPPSATNEKLFF. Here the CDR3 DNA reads TGTGCCAGCAGTCCCCCCCCCTCAGCAACTAATGAAAAACTGTTTTTT.

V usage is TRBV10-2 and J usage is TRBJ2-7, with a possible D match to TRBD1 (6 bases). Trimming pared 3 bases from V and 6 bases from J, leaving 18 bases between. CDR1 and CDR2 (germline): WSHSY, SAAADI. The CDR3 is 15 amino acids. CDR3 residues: CASSDVWGQRFEQYF. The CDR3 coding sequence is TGCGCCAGCAGTGATGTTTGGGGACAACGATTCGAGCAGTACTTC.

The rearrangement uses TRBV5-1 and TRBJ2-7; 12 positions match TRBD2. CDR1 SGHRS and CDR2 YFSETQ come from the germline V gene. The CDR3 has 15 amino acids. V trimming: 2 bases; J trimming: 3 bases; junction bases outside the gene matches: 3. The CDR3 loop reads CASSLGLAGFYEQYF. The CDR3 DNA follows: TGCGCCAGCAGCTTAGGACTAGCGGGGTTCTACGAGCAGTACTTC.